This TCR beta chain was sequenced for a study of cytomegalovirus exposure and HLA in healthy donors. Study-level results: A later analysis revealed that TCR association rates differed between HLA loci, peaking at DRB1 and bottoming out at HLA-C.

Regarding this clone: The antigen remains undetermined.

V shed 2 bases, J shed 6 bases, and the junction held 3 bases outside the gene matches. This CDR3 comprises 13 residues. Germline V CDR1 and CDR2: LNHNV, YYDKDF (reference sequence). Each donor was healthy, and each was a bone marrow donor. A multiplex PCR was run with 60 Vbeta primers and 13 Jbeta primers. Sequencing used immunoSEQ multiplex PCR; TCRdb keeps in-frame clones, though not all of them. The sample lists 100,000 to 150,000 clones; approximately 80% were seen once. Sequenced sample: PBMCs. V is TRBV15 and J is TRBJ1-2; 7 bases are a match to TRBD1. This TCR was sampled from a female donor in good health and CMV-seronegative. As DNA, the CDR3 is TGTGCCACCAGCAGATCCAGGGGGGATGGCTACACCTTC. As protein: CATSRSRGDGYTF.